The text below deals with one T cell receptor beta chain. Its specificity is not known. This record comes from a study of cytotoxic CD8 clonotypes in ibrutinib-treated CLL. On the study more broadly: The taking of response samples occurred after a median 12 months of treatment, with a range of 6 to 36. Productive templates per sample averaged almost 260,000; productive rearrangements, 94,082.

Clones were read by immunoSEQ multiplex PCR, and TCRdb kept only the in-frame ones, dropping some. The table includes around 160,000 clones, about 88% detected once. General study points: Public clonotypes, rarely seen, contracted or held steady on treatment. Clonality showed a rise at ibrutinib response that reversed toward baseline at progression.

Germline V lookup: CDR1 MNHEY, CDR2 SMNVEV (reference sequence). This CDR3 spans 14 amino acids. V was pared by 4 bases and J by 4 bases, with 13 bases between. The receptor was derived from a human donor with chronic lymphocytic leukemia. This material consisted of PBMCs, taken at disease progression, from a patient treated with ibrutinib. The chain joins TRBV27 to TRBJ2-5, with a tentative D call TRBD2 (7 bases). The CDR3 loop is CASSSRRGPETQYF. The CDR3, as DNA: TGTGCCAGCAGTTCCAGGCGGGGGCCAGAGACCCAGTACTTC.